This T cell receptor (beta chain) appears in the sequencing data of a study of CXCR3-negative and CXCR3-positive naive CD8 T cells. The study, taken as a whole, reports: Each naive subset displayed comparably high diversity, whereas memory CD8+ cells displayed much lower diversity. TRB CDR3 properties served as the basis for inferring TCR strength, and surface CD5 was comparable between naive subsets. Hydrophobicity of TRB CDR3s was greater in CXCR3-positive naive cells than in CXCR3-negative naive cells.

CD45RO-CCR7+CD27+CD95- defined naive CD8+ T cells. Researchers prepared the TRB cDNA libraries using 5' RACE with UMI labels. TCRdb reworked the 5' RACE reads into one entry per CDR3 protein, no DNA. The sample spans under 85,000 distinct CDR3 sequences; the ten largest clones claim roughly 0.64%. To note about this clonotype: Its antigen is unidentified.

Sequencing was carried out using naive CXCR3+ CD8+ T cells from blood. This sample's subset: CD45RO-CCR7+CD27+CD95- naive CD8+ T cells expressing CXCR3 (TNR3+). The source of this sequence is a human donor in good health. Some clones in this sample may be carry-over from other donors' samples.

CDR3 in amino acids: CASSLSATGTSYEQYF. The chain is built from TRBV11-2 and TRBJ2-7; TCRdb gives TRBD1 as the D gene, but with no DNA this cannot be confirmed. The CDR3 has 16 amino acids. Germline V gene lookup returns CDR1 SGHAT and CDR2 FQNNGV.